The 22 T cell receptor beta chains given below trace back to one sample, sequenced in a study of cytomegalovirus exposure and HLA in healthy donors. PCR used 60 Vbeta primers and 13 Jbeta primers. The protocol was immunoSEQ multiplex PCR, while the TCRdb copy is restricted to in-frame clones and leaves out a portion. The table includes some 150,000 clones, 83% detected once. Sequenced input: PBMCs. The receptors derive from a man aged 40-49 years in good health and CMV-seronegative.

CDR3 sequence: CASSLSGKQLNGYTF. The CDR3 region has the DNA TGTGCCAGCAGTTTATCGGGGAAACAGTTGAATGGCTACACCTTC. The chain combines TRBV28 with TRBJ1-2; no clear D gene. The CDR3 is 15 amino acids. V was trimmed by 1 base and J by 6 bases, leaving 15 bases between them. Germline lookup yields CDR1 MDHEN and CDR2 SYDVKM.

This chain uses TRBV11-1 with TRBJ2-3, with D perhaps matching TRBD1 (6 bases). V lost 5 bases, J lost 5 bases, and 8 bases lay in between. The CDR3 has 12 amino acids. From germline, CDR1 is SGHAT and CDR2 FQDESV (reference sequence). The CDR3 DNA follows: TGTGCCAGCAGCCCAGGGGAAGATACGCAGTATTTT. It is translated as CASSPGEDTQYF.

This clone was seen once. V usage is TRBV18 and J usage is TRBJ2-3; D is unresolved. CDR3 length equals 15 residues. V lost 2 bases and J lost 1, with 10 bases in between. Per germline, CDR1 KGHSH and CDR2 LQKENI. DNA for the CDR3: TGTGCCAGCTCACCAGGTCTATCGGGCACAGATACGCAGTATTTT. Its protein is CASSPGLSGTDTQYF.

This clone was seen more than once but under ten times. The V gene is TRBV4-1, the J gene TRBJ2-1, with 9 bases aligning to TRBD2. The germline V gene encodes CDR1 MGHRA and CDR2 YSYEKL. The CDR3 runs 17 residues. V gave up 0 bases and J gave up 7 bases; unmatched junction bases: 10. The CDR3 here is CASSQDPLAGVPNEQFF. CDR3 DNA sequence: TGCGCCAGCAGCCAAGATCCCTTAGCGGGAGTGCCTAATGAGCAGTTCTTC.

This chain links TRBV2 with TRBJ1-2; 10 positions match TRBD1. This CDR3 is built from 13 residues. CDR1 is SNHLY, CDR2 FYNNEI, per germline. V dropped 2 bases and J dropped 7; count of bases not matched to a gene: 1. The CDR3 here is CASSERDRGGYTF. The CDR3 nucleotides read TGTGCCAGCAGTGAACGGGACAGGGGTGGCTACACCTTC.

The chain recombines TRBV5-6 with TRBJ1-2; TRBD1 matches at 9 bases. Trimming at V came to 4 bases and at J to 3 bases, leaving 4 bases not matched to a gene. Germline V CDR1 and CDR2: SGHDT, YYEEEE. The CDR3 length is 14 residues. The CDR3 DNA is TGTGCCAGCAGCCCGGGACAGGGAGACTATGGCTACACCTTC. It yields the protein CASSPGQGDYGYTF.

This chain connects TRBV6-4 to TRBJ2-1; D gene ambiguous. Trimming shortened V by 0 bases and J by 4 bases, and 4 bases separated the two germline ends. The CDR3 contains 13 residues. Germline CDR1 is MRHNA and CDR2 is SNTAGT. The CDR3, as DNA: TGTGCCAGCAGTGACTCACATTACAATGAGCAGTTCTTC. It yields the protein CASSDSHYNEQFF.

V and J are TRBV6-6 and TRBJ1-2; D perhaps matches TRBD1 (6 bases). The CDR3 runs 15 residues. CDR1 is MNHNY, CDR2 SVGAGI, per germline (reference sequence). The V and J ends lost 5 bases and 4 bases respectively, with 17 bases between them. The CDR3 nucleotides are TGTGCCAGCAGTCAAGGACAGCCCCGGGCCTATGGCTACACCTTC. This translates into CASSQGQPRAYGYTF.

The J gene is TRBJ2-1, the V gene TRBV4-3; D remains unclear. This CDR3 is 12 amino acids long. Germline V gene lookup returns CDR1 LGHNA and CDR2 YSLEER. V lost 4 bases and J 10 bases, leaving 11 bases between the germline ends. The CDR3 is CASSPDGLEQFF. The CDR3 bases are TGCGCCAGCAGCCCAGACGGGTTAGAGCAGTTCTTC.

This sequence joins TRBV9 and TRBJ2-1, with 7 bases that match TRBD2. After removal of 4 bases from V and 0 bases from J, the junction contained 4 bases not matched to a gene. Germline CDR1 is SGDLS and CDR2 is YYNGEE. The CDR3 runs 15 residues. The CDR3 nucleotides are TGTGCCAGCAGCTCCCGGGACTACTCCTACAATGAGCAGTTCTTC. Amino acids: CASSSRDYSYNEQFF.

On this clone: This same CDR3 is encoded by further DNA sequences in the sample. The V and J genes are TRBV28 and TRBJ2-5, with TRBD2 matching 13 bases. Trimming at V came to 6 bases and at J to 4 bases, leaving 14 bases not matched to a gene. The CDR3 loop spans 18 amino acids. Looked up from germline, CDR1 is MDHEN and CDR2 is SYDVKM. CDR3 coding DNA: TGTGCCAGCAGAAAGACAGGGGGACTAGCGGGACTTCCAGAGACCCAGTACTTC. Protein product: CASRKTGGLAGLPETQYF.

The chain combines TRBV7-2 with TRBJ2-3, with 11 bases matching TRBD2. This CDR3 has 15 residues. V shed 5 bases, J shed 7 bases, and the junction held 8 bases outside the gene matches. The V gene's germline CDR1 is SGHTA and CDR2 FQGNSA. CDR3 residues: CASSMTSGDAHTQYF. CDR3 DNA sequence: TGTGCCAGCAGCATGACTAGCGGGGATGCCCATACGCAGTATTTT.

This chain connects TRBV11-3 to TRBJ2-1, with TRBD2 identical over 14 bases. CDR1 is SGHNT, CDR2 YENEEA, per germline. This CDR3 comprises 17 residues. V was pared by 5 bases and J by 9 bases, with 12 bases of the junction left unmatched. CDR3 residues: CASSPGLAGGEGVEQFF. Here the CDR3 DNA reads TGTGCCAGCAGCCCTGGACTAGCGGGGGGTGAAGGTGTTGAGCAGTTCTTC.

The gene calls are TRBV28 and TRBJ2-1; no reliable D call. This CDR3 has 12 residues. Between the trimmed V and J ends, which lost 5 bases and 6 bases, there was a span of 8 bases. CDR1 MDHEN and CDR2 SYDVKM come from the germline V gene. CDR3 loop: CASSIQINEQFF. CDR3 nucleotide sequence: TGTGCCAGCAGTATTCAGATCAATGAGCAGTTCTTC.

The chain uses TRBV7-2 and TRBJ2-1, with D tentatively TRBD2 (6 bases). The V end lost 5 bases, the J end lost 8 bases, and 16 bases lay between the germline ends. Germline V gives CDR1 SGHTA, CDR2 FQGNSA. The CDR3 runs 14 residues. CDR3 nucleotide sequence: TGTGCCAGCAGCACCGCTTCGGGAGAATATGAGCAGTTCTTC. It codes for CASSTASGEYEQFF. The variable domain in full, with the rest retrieved from reference TRBV7-2 and TRBJ2-1, is GAGVSQSPSNKVTEKGKDVELRCDPISGHTALYWYRQSLGQGLEFLIYFQGNSAPDKSGLPSDRFSAERTGGSVSTLTIQRTQQEDSAVYLCASSTASGEYEQFFGPGTRLTVL.

The chain is built from TRBV6-6 and TRBJ2-7, with 10 bases that match TRBD2. This CDR3 spans 14 amino acids. CDR1 and CDR2 (germline): MNHNY, SVGAGI (reference sequence). J was trimmed by 5 bases and V by 5 bases; bases with no gene match: 6. Written as DNA, the CDR3 is TGTGCCAGCAGTCATAGCGGGAGGATCAACGAGCAGTACTTC. Amino acid sequence: CASSHSGRINEQYF.

Points on this clone: Other DNA sequences in the same sample also yield this CDR3. The V gene is TRBV5-1, the J gene TRBJ2-4, with TRBD1 as a possible D gene (6 bases). The V end was cut by 4 bases, the J end by 0 bases, with 14 bases between. The CDR3 is 16 amino acids. Germline assignment: CDR1 SGHRS and CDR2 YFSETQ. The CDR3 nucleotides read TGCGCCAGCAGCCTAACCGGACAGCTAGCCAAAAACATTCAGTACTTC. It is translated as CASSLTGQLAKNIQYF.

This chain links TRBV7-2 with TRBJ1-1; D gene unclear. In germline, CDR1 is SGHTA, CDR2 FQGNSA. V lost 0 bases and J 5 bases, leaving 10 bases between the germline ends. The CDR3 covers 14 residues. In DNA form, the CDR3 reads TGTGCCAGCAGCTTAGCCGGGGTTGGGACTGAAGCTTTCTTT. Protein product: CASSLAGVGTEAFF. Using reference TRBV7-2 and TRBJ1-1 for the parts outside the CDR3, the full variable domain is GAGVSQSPSNKVTEKGKDVELRCDPISGHTALYWYRQSLGQGLEFLIYFQGNSAPDKSGLPSDRFSAERTGGSVSTLTIQRTQQEDSAVYLCASSLAGVGTEAFFGQGTRLTVV.

This clone was detected a few times. V gene TRBV9 combines with J gene TRBJ2-1; 8 bases match TRBD2. The CDR3 has 15 amino acids. V lost 6 bases and J lost 0; bases outside the gene matches: 5. Germline V gene sequence: CDR1 SGDLS, CDR2 YYNGEE. The CDR3 sequence is CASNQRGSSYNEQFF. CDR3 in DNA: TGTGCCAGCAATCAGCGGGGGAGCTCCTACAATGAGCAGTTCTTC.

The chain is built from TRBV5-8 and TRBJ2-1, with D perhaps matching TRBD2 (6 bases). V lost 10 bases to trimming and J lost 0 bases, with 11 bases between them. This CDR3 is built from 13 residues. CDR1 and CDR2 (germline): SGHTS, YDEGEE. In DNA form, the CDR3 reads TGTGCCGCGGGACGGGACTCCTACAATGAGCAGTTCTTC. This gives the protein CAAGRDSYNEQFF.

With regard to this clone: This probably arose from a read error, given a far larger clone one base away. Other DNA sequences of this sample code for an identical CDR3. V usage is TRBV4-1 and J usage is TRBJ2-7, with unresolved D. In germline, CDR1 is MGHRA, CDR2 YSYEKL. This CDR3 spans 14 amino acids. V was trimmed by 4 bases and J by 0 bases, leaving 10 bases between them. CDR3 DNA sequence: TGCGCCAGCAGCCGGGCACAGAGCTCCTACGAGCAGTACTTC. Protein sequence: CASSRAQSSYEQYF.

The J gene is TRBJ2-1, the V gene TRBV28; D is perhaps TRBD1 (5 bases). V was trimmed by 8 bases and J by 9 bases, leaving 11 bases between them. The CDR3 consists of 11 residues. Per the germline V gene, CDR1 is MDHEN and CDR2 is SYDVKM. The CDR3 protein is CASLQGREQFF. CDR3 coding DNA: TGTGCCAGCCTGCAGGGTCGTGAGCAGTTCTTC.